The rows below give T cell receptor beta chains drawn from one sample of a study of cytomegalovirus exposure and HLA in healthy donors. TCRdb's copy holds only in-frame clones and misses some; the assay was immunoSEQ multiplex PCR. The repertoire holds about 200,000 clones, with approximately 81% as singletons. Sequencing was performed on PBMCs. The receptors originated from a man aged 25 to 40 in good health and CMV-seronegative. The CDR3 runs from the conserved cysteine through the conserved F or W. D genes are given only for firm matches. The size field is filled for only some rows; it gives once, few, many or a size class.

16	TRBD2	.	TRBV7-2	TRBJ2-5	CASSSTSGGAWETQYF	TGTGCCAGCAGCTCTACTAGCGGGGGGGCATGGGAGACCCAGTACTTC
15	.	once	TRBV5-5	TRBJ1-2	CASSLTRAANYGYTF	TGTGCCAGCAGCTTGACTCGTGCCGCTAACTATGGCTACACCTTC
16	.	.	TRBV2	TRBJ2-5	CASQGPDRTYQETQYF	TGTGCCTCGCAAGGCCCGGACAGAACGTACCAAGAGACCCAGTACTTC
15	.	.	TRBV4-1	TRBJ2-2	CASSYRNGLTGELFF	TGCGCCAGCAGCTACAGAAACGGATTAACCGGGGAGCTGTTTTTT
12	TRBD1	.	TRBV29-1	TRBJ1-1	CSGRPRGPEAFF	TGCAGCGGTCGGCCCAGGGGGCCTGAAGCTTTCTTT
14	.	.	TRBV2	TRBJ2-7	CASSGDTPSYEQYF	TGTGCCAGCAGTGGGGACACCCCCTCCTACGAGCAGTACTTC
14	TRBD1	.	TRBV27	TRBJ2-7	CASSLLDRASEQYF	TGTGCCAGCAGTCTCCTGGACAGGGCCTCGGAGCAGTACTTC
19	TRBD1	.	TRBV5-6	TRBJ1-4	CASSSRFPTEGQGYEKLFF	TGTGCCAGCAGCTCCCGCTTCCCTACCGAGGGACAGGGGTATGAAAAACTGTTTTTT
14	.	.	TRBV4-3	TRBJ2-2	CASSLVQGAGELFF	TGCGCCAGCAGCTTAGTACAGGGAGCCGGGGAGCTGTTTTTT
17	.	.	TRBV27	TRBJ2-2	CASSWGGGPGGTGELFF	TGTGCCAGCAGTTGGGGAGGTGGGCCCGGGGGCACCGGGGAGCTGTTTTTT